These 21 T cell receptor beta chains share one sample of origin, sequenced in a study of blood T cell repertoires in COVID-19. Using immunoSEQ multiplex PCR, the repertoire was profiled, and TCRdb retains in-frame clones only, with some absent. The table lists roughly 200,000 clones, more than 70% of them singletons. The specimen sequenced was peripheral blood. These TCRs come from a man aged 40-50 years with active or convalescent COVID-19.

The rearrangement uses TRBV30 and TRBJ1-6; tentatively, D is TRBD1 (5 bases). V was clipped by 2 bases and J by 7 bases, with 15 bases between them. CDR1 GTSNPN and CDR2 SVGIG come from the germline V gene (reference sequence). The CDR3 is made up of 15 amino acids. The CDR3 nucleotides are TGTGCCTGGAGTCTCAGGGTCGACGGAAATTCACCCCTCCACTTT. Translating gives CAWSLRVDGNSPLHF.

The chain links TRBV15 to TRBJ2-4, with D maybe TRBD1 (5 bases). CDR3 size: 18 residues. Germline V CDR1 and CDR2: LNHNV, YYDKDF (reference sequence). The germline V and J ends were trimmed by 0 bases and 0 bases, with 15 bases remaining between them. The CDR3 region has the DNA TGTGCCACCAGCAGAGATGGGGCTGAGAGCATAGCCAAAAACATTCAGTACTTC. This codes for CATSRDGAESIAKNIQYF. The full variable domain, in which reference TRBV15 and TRBJ2-4 provide the parts outside the CDR3, is DAMVIQNPRYQVTQFGKPVTLSCSQTLNHNVMYWYQQKSSQAPKLLFHYYDKDFNNEADTPDNFQSRRPNTSFCFLDIRSPGLGDTAMYLCATSRDGAESIAKNIQYFGAGTRLSVL.

In this sample, this clone turned up a few times. The chain joins TRBV30 to TRBJ1-4; D perhaps matches TRBD1 (5 bases). In germline, CDR1 is GTSNPN, CDR2 SVGIG (reference sequence). Trimming took 5 bases from V and 0 from J, leaving 16 bases between them. This CDR3 comprises 16 residues. The CDR3 region is CAWSSGGGSTNEKLFF. In DNA, the CDR3 is TGTGCCTGGTCGTCGGGGGGAGGATCAACTAATGAAAAACTGTTTTTT.

This chain joins TRBV7-6 and TRBJ2-7, with D tentatively TRBD1 (5 bases). Per germline, CDR1 SGHVS and CDR2 FNYEAQ. Trimming left V 3 bases short and J 4 bases short, with 13 bases between. The CDR3 covers 14 residues. CDR3 sequence (DNA): TGTGCCAGCAGCTTGGGCAGGGTCCCTTACGAGCAGTACTTC. Amino acids: CASSLGRVPYEQYF.

The rearrangement uses TRBV12-5 and TRBJ1-1; 7 bases line up with TRBD1. The CDR3 runs 14 residues. The V and J ends lost 5 bases and 1 base, in that order; junction bases with no gene match: 4. Germline assignment: CDR1 LGHNT and CDR2 FRNRAP. The CDR3 loop is CASGPGTENTEAFF. DNA of the CDR3: TGTGCTAGTGGTCCCGGGACAGAGAACACTGAAGCTTTCTTT.

The rearrangement uses TRBV5-4 and TRBJ2-1; D gene uncertain. The germline V gene has CDR1 SGHNT and CDR2 YYREEE (reference sequence). V lost 3 bases, J lost 6 bases, and 7 bases lay in between. The CDR3 loop spans 12 amino acids. CDR3 in amino acids: CASSSRANEQFF. In DNA, the CDR3 is TGTGCCAGCAGCTCTAGAGCCAATGAGCAGTTCTTC. Full variable domain (missing parts from reference TRBV5-4 and TRBJ2-1): ETGVTQSPTHLIKTRGQQVTLRCSSQSGHNTVSWYQQALGQGPQFIFQYYREEENGRGNFPPRFSGLQFPNYSSELNVNALELDDSALYLCASSSRANEQFFGPGTRLTVL.

The chain is built from TRBV6-4 and TRBJ1-5; D is unclear. The CDR3 has 13 amino acids. The germline V gene encodes CDR1 MRHNA and CDR2 SNTAGT. The V end lost 6 bases, the J end lost 9 bases, and 15 bases lay between the germline ends. The CDR3 protein is CASSPEAGGPQHF. CDR3 nucleotide sequence: TGTGCCAGCAGCCCCGAAGCCGGCGGGCCCCAGCATTTT.

For this clone: The junction and the germline gene differ at one end; a read error may be behind it. The J gene is TRBJ2-7, the V gene TRBV10-2; tentative D call: TRBD1 (6 bases). The CDR3 contains 13 residues. Germline loops: CDR1 WSHSY, CDR2 SAAADI. CDR3 amino acids: CASIPQGGYGQYF. The CDR3, as DNA: TGCGCCAGCATACCACAGGGTGGGTACGGGCAGTACTTC.

The rearrangement links TRBV3-1 (or the pseudogene TRBV3-2) to TRBJ2-5; 8 positions agree with TRBD2. The CDR3 totals 19 residues. Germline CDR1 and CDR2: LGHDT and YNNKEL (reference sequence). The V and J ends lost 0 bases and 5 bases, in that order; junction bases with no gene match: 17. CDR3 DNA sequence: TGTGCCAGCAGCCAAGATTTGGGGCGACTAGCGACCTCGGGGGAGACCCAGTACTTC. This gives the protein CASSQDLGRLATSGETQYF.

The chain combines TRBV3-1 (or the pseudogene TRBV3-2) with TRBJ1-2; D not resolved. The CDR3 length is 17 residues. The ends were cut back, 5 bases at V and 0 bases at J, with 19 bases in the middle. Germline assignment: CDR1 LGHDT and CDR2 YNNKEL (reference sequence). The CDR3 spells CASSLTKTSGTNYGYTF. The CDR3 DNA follows: TGTGCCAGCAGCTTAACAAAAACCAGTGGTACTAACTATGGCTACACCTTC.

The gene calls are TRBV19 and TRBJ1-5, with D possibly matching TRBD1 (6 bases). The germline CDR1 and CDR2 sequences are LNHDA and SQIVND (reference sequence). This CDR3 has 14 amino acids. The V and J ends lost 3 bases and 6 bases respectively, with 12 bases between them. The CDR3 DNA reads TGTGCCAGTAGTATTCGGGGGGCGGCTCAGCCCCAGCATTTT. It is translated as CASSIRGAAQPQHF.

This clone was detected only once. The chain joins TRBV5-1 to TRBJ2-5, with TRBD1 matching over 8 bases. V shed 0 bases, J shed 7 bases, and the junction held 8 bases outside the gene matches. The germline V gene encodes CDR1 SGHRS and CDR2 YFSETQ. The CDR3 runs to 15 residues. For the CDR3, the DNA is TGCGCCAGCAGCTTGGAGGCAGGGGGCCTCGGGACCCAGTACTTC. This sequence encodes CASSLEAGGLGTQYF.

This sequence joins TRBV6-6 and TRBJ2-2, with a weak D call TRBD2 (6 bases). V shed 7 bases and J shed 7 bases, with 19 bases lying between them. This CDR3 comprises 15 residues. Per the germline V gene, CDR1 is MNHNY and CDR2 is SVGAGI (reference sequence). The CDR3 region is CASTTPGAMGGELFF. Written as DNA, the CDR3 is TGTGCCAGCACCACCCCGGGAGCTATGGGCGGGGAGCTGTTTTTT.

The chain uses TRBV18 and TRBJ2-7; D is ambiguous. CDR3 length: 13 amino acids. Germline loops: CDR1 KGHSH, CDR2 LQKENI. The V gene lost 0 bases and the J gene lost 3 bases, with 6 bases spanning the gap. CDR3 DNA: TGTGCCAGCTCACCACCGTCGAGCTACGAGCAGTACTTC. Its protein product is CASSPPSSYEQYF.

V usage is TRBV10-3 and J usage is TRBJ2-7; 7 bases are a match to TRBD1. Germline CDR1 reads ENHRY; CDR2 reads SYGVKD. This CDR3 contains 14 residues. Trimming removed 5 bases from V and 0 bases from J; junction bases left unmatched: 4. The CDR3 is CAISLQGSSYEQYF. The CDR3 DNA follows: TGTGCCATCAGTCTACAGGGGAGCTCCTACGAGCAGTACTTC.

The CDR3 coding sequence is TGCGCCAGCAGCCTCCGGCCACAGGGGGCTGCGAACACTGAAGCTTTCTTT. Translating it yields CASSLRPQGAANTEAFF. The J gene is TRBJ1-1, the V gene TRBV4-1, with 9 bases fitting TRBD1. In germline, CDR1 is MGHRA, CDR2 YSYEKL. The CDR3 is made up of 17 amino acids. V lost 4 bases and J lost 1; bases outside the gene matches: 10.

The CDR3 protein is CASSYSQVAEAFF. CDR3 in DNA: TGTGCCAGCAGTTATTCGCAGGTAGCTGAAGCTTTCTTT. This chain uses TRBV2 with TRBJ1-1; no reliable D call. The CDR3 runs to 13 residues. The germline gives CDR1 SNHLY, CDR2 FYNNEI. Trimming stripped 5 bases from V and 6 bases from J, with 13 bases between.

The genes are TRBV18 and TRBJ2-7, with 7 bases lining up with TRBD1. Germline V lookup: CDR1 KGHSH, CDR2 LQKENI. The ends lost 2 bases at V and 6 bases at J; junction bases unmatched: 10. The CDR3 has 15 amino acids. CDR3 loop: CASSPSGTGVSEQYF. CDR3 bases: TGTGCCAGCTCACCATCGGGTACAGGGGTTAGCGAGCAGTACTTC.

The table lists this clone with a few counts. The chain recombines TRBV11-2 with TRBJ1-2; D call uncertain. Trimming took off 4 bases at V and 8 bases at J, with 17 bases between the two ends. The CDR3 loop spans 14 amino acids. CDR1 and CDR2 from the germline V gene are SGHAT and FQNNGV. The CDR3 is CASSSPPSQVGYTF. DNA for the CDR3: TGTGCCAGCAGCTCACCCCCCTCGCAGGTCGGCTACACCTTC.

This chain joins TRBV19 and TRBJ1-5; 9 bases align to TRBD1. Germline V CDR1 and CDR2: LNHDA, SQIVND (reference sequence). This CDR3 has 13 residues. With 7 bases clipped from V and 6 bases from J, the junction kept 4 bases outside the gene matches. In DNA form, the CDR3 reads TGTGCCAGTAACAGGGGGCGCGGTCAGCCCCAGCATTTT. This gives the protein CASNRGRGQPQHF.

V and J are TRBV18 and TRBJ1-2; 10 bases are a match to TRBD1. The junction had 10 bases not matched to a gene; V was cut back by 3 bases and J by 3 bases. The CDR3 runs 17 residues. Germline CDR1 and CDR2: KGHSH and LQKENI. The CDR3 DNA follows: TGTGCCAGCTCACCGCCAGGGGGACAGGGGCATTACTATGGCTACACCTTC. Protein sequence: CASSPPGGQGHYYGYTF.